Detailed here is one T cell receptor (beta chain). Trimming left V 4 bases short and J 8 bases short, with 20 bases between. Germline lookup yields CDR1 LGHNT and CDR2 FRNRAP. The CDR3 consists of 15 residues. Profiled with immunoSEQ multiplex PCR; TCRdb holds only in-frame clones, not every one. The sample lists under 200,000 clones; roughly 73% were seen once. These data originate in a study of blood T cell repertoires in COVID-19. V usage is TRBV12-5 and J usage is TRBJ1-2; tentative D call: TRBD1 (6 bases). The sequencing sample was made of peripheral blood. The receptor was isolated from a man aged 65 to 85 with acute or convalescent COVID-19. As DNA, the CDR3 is TGTGCTAGTGGTTCGCCCTCAGATTGGGGGCTGGGCTACACCTTC. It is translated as CASGSPSDWGLGYTF.